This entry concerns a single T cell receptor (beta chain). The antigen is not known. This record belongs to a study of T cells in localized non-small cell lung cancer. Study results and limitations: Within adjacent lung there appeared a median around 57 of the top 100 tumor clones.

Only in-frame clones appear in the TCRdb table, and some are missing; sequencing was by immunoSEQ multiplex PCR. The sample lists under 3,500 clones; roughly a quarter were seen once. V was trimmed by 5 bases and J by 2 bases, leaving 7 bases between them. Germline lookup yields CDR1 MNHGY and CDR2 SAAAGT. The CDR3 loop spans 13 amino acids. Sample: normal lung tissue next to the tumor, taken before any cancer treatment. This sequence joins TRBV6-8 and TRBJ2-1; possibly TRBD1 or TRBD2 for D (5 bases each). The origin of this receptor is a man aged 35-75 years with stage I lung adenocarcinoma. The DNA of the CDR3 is TGTGCCAGCAGTCCGGGACCCTACAATGAGCAGTTCTTC. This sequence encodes CASSPGPYNEQFF.